This T cell receptor (beta chain) was identified in a study of T cell repertoires in cytomegalovirus infection. Study-wide context: Public TCR beta signature analysis indicated the presence of both CMV infection and matching HLA type.

Germline CDR1 LGHNA, CDR2 YSLEER. The CDR3 covers 17 residues. Trimming took 3 bases from V and 2 from J, leaving 19 bases between them. There are a few counts of this clonotype. No antigen is known for it. Study-level results: Summed frequency of shared TCR beta families picked out CMV carriers who also had the relevant HLA. What dominated the ex vivo response were HLA-C-restricted CMV-specific TCR beta clonotypes.

MiXCR, applied by TCRdb to the reads, yields one record per CDR3 protein. This table has 200,000 or so distinct CDR3 sequences, under 30% appearing once. The receptor's source is a human donor in good health (CMV status not recorded). Some clones in this sample may be carry-over from other donors' samples. The source material was PBMCs. The chain links TRBV4-3 to TRBJ1-1, with D perhaps matching TRBD1 (5 bases). Written as DNA, the CDR3 is TGCGCCAGCAGCCACCCGGGACTCCGGCCGAGAAACACTGAAGCTTTCTTT. Protein product: CASSHPGLRPRNTEAFF.